What follows are 20 T cell receptor beta chains derived from one specimen sequenced in a study of breast tumors, draining lymph nodes, adjacent tissues. The lymph nodes were axillary draining lymph nodes from breast cancer patients. TCRdb reprocessed the multiplex PCR reads via MiXCR and lists one record per CDR3 protein. The sample holds around 230,000 distinct CDR3 sequences, about a third seen once. Sequencing used axillary lymph node tissue. The receptors derive from a female donor with breast cancer. Some clones in this sample may be carry-over from other donors' samples.

The genes are TRBV27 and TRBJ1-2; D is ambiguous. Trimming pared 8 bases from V and 7 bases from J, leaving 14 bases between. The germline gives CDR1 MNHEY, CDR2 SMNVEV (reference sequence). The CDR3 runs to 12 residues. The CDR3: CASPQGFGGYTF. Written as DNA, the CDR3 is TGTGCCAGCCCCCAAGGGTTCGGTGGCTACACCTTC.

In its sample, this clonotype was seen many times. The genes are TRBV7-3 and TRBJ2-2, with D perhaps given as TRBD1 or TRBD2 (5 bases each). The germline V and J ends were trimmed by 5 bases and 7 bases, with 8 bases remaining between them. Germline V gives CDR1 SGHTA, CDR2 FQGTGA. CDR3 length: 12 residues. CDR3 loop: CASSRDVGELFF. The DNA for the CDR3 is TGTGCCAGCAGCAGGGACGTCGGGGAGCTGTTTTTT.

This rearrangement joins TRBV15 to TRBJ2-1; the match to TRBD2 covers 7 bases. The V and J ends lost 1 base and 8 bases, in that order; junction bases with no gene match: 14. The CDR3 consists of 17 residues. Germline CDR1 and CDR2: LNHNV and YYDKDF (reference sequence). CDR3 region: CATSRGWGGVDRDEQFF. CDR3 nucleotide sequence: TGTGCCACCAGCAGAGGGTGGGGGGGAGTAGATCGCGATGAGCAGTTCTTC.

Comments on this clonotype: Being one base from a much bigger clone, this may be a read error. The chain is built from TRBV11-3 and TRBJ1-2; no clear D gene. Germline V gene lookup returns CDR1 SGHNT and CDR2 YENEEA. V was cut by 5 bases and J by 4 bases, with 14 bases left in between. The CDR3 is 14 amino acids. The CDR3 sequence is CASSARSSTYGYTF. The CDR3 DNA reads as TGTGCCAGCAGCGCCAGGAGTTCTACCTATGGCTACACCTTC.

V usage is TRBV24-1 and J usage is TRBJ2-7; D might be TRBD1 (7 bases). Trimming removed 5 bases from V and 2 bases from J, with 33 bases in between. CDR1 and CDR2 from the germline V gene are KGHDR and SFDVKD. The CDR3 runs 21 residues. CDR3 region: CATSAQGREGARGTGAYEQYF. The CDR3 bases are TGTGCCACCAGTGCACAGGGGCGCGAGGGTGCCCGAGGGACGGGGGCCTACGAGCAGTACTTC.

This chain connects TRBV10-1 to TRBJ2-7; tentatively, D is TRBD2 (5 bases). Germline CDR1 and CDR2: WNHNN and SYGVQD (reference sequence). The germline V and J ends were trimmed by 3 bases and 4 bases, with 10 bases remaining between them. There are 13 residues in the CDR3. CDR3 in DNA: TGCGCCAGCAGTGACCCCCCGGGGTACGAGCAGTACTTC. It specifies CASSDPPGYEQYF.

The genes are TRBV2 and TRBJ2-6, with D perhaps matching TRBD1 (6 bases). The CDR3 contains 16 residues. From germline, CDR1 is SNHLY and CDR2 FYNNEI. Trimming cost V 7 bases and J 1 base, with 14 bases left between them. In DNA form, the CDR3 reads TGTGCCAGCAACAGGGCTCTGTCTTCTGGGGCCAACGTCCTGACTTTC. This codes for CASNRALSSGANVLTF.

This rearrangement joins TRBV2 to TRBJ2-3; 8 bases are a match to TRBD1. Germline-derived CDR1 and CDR2 are SNHLY and FYNNEI. With 7 bases clipped from V and 7 bases from J, the junction kept 10 bases outside the gene matches. CDR3 size: 14 residues. The CDR3 spells CASTAGQVSNTQYF. Here the CDR3 DNA reads TGTGCCAGCACCGCGGGACAGGTCTCAAATACGCAGTATTTT.

This chain joins TRBV2 and TRBJ2-7; D not resolved. Per germline, CDR1 SNHLY and CDR2 FYNNEI. The CDR3 contains 11 residues. The V end lost 8 bases, the J end lost 3 bases, and 8 bases lay between the germline ends. This CDR3 is CASVNFYEQYF. DNA for the CDR3: TGTGCCAGCGTGAACTTCTACGAGCAGTACTTC.

Note on this clonotype: This could be a read error, since a much larger clone is one nucleotide away. V and J are TRBV11-2 and TRBJ2-1, with D perhaps assigned TRBD1 or TRBD2 (5 bases each). This CDR3 comprises 15 residues. In germline, CDR1 is SGHAT, CDR2 FQNNGV. CDR3 sequence: CASSFFPQGERERFF. The CDR3 DNA follows: TGTGCCAGCAGCTTTTTTCCGCAGGGAGAACGTGAGCGGTTCTTC.

This clonotype was picked up many times. The chain joins TRBV20-1 to TRBJ1-2; D is undetermined. Trimming pared 1 base from V and 0 bases from J, leaving 6 bases between. Germline CDR1 is DFQATT and CDR2 is SNEGSKA (reference sequence). This CDR3 has 13 residues. The CDR3 spells CSARVQSNYGYTF. Written as DNA, the CDR3 is TGCAGTGCTAGAGTCCAGTCTAACTATGGCTACACCTTC.

In this sample, this clonotype turned up many times. The rearrangement joins TRBV7-8 to TRBJ2-7; 9 nucleotides match TRBD1. V lost 5 bases to trimming and J lost 6 bases; unmatched junction nucleotides: 8. The CDR3 totals 14 residues. The germline V gene encodes CDR1 SGHVS and CDR2 FQNEAQ. CDR3 in amino acids: CASSPGQGVAEQYF. CDR3 in DNA: TGTGCCAGCAGCCCGGGACAGGGTGTCGCCGAGCAGTACTTC.

This clonotype came up many times. The chain couples TRBV30 to TRBJ1-4, with TRBD1 matching over 8 bases. V lost 2 bases, J lost 5 bases, and 4 bases stayed unmatched. CDR3 length: 14 amino acids. Germline V gene data show CDR1 as GTSNPN and CDR2 as SVGIG (reference sequence). The CDR3 sequence: CAWSTGQANEKLFF. CDR3 DNA sequence: TGTGCCTGGAGTACGGGACAGGCCAATGAAAAACTGTTTTTT.

V and J are TRBV12-3 or TRBV12-4 and TRBJ1-1; 10 positions match TRBD1. V trimming: 7 bases; J trimming: 3 bases; junction bases outside the gene matches: 5. The CDR3 spans 14 residues. The CDR3 nucleotides read TGTGCCAGCATCGACAGGGGGCAGTACACTGAAGCTTTCTTT. Amino acid sequence: CASIDRGQYTEAFF.

This clonotype came up a few times. The chain joins TRBV6-2 or TRBV6-3 to TRBJ2-3; D remains ambiguous. Germline V lookup: CDR1 MNHEY, CDR2 SVGEGT. The V gene lost 0 bases and the J gene lost 0 bases, with 4 bases spanning the gap. CDR3 length equals 14 residues. The CDR3 nucleotides read TGTGCCAGCAGTTACTCGAGTAGCACAGATACGCAGTATTTT. This codes for CASSYSSSTDTQYF.

The sample holds many counts of this clonotype. For the CDR3, the DNA is TGTGCCAGCAGCGTAGCGGGAGGTCCCTACAATGAGCAGTTCTTC. It encodes CASSVAGGPYNEQFF. The V call is TRBV9, the J call TRBJ2-1, with 7 bases that match TRBD2. The germline V gene has CDR1 SGDLS and CDR2 YYNGEE. CDR3 length: 15 residues. V lost 0 bases to trimming and J lost 2 bases; unmatched junction nucleotides: 2.

This sequence joins TRBV6-5 and TRBJ1-2, with 11 positions matching TRBD1. CDR3 length: 16 amino acids. Germline CDR1 reads MNHEY; CDR2 reads SVGAGI. The V segment lost 5 bases and the J segment 8 bases; nucleotides outside the gene matches: 13. The CDR3 sequence: CASSHTRDRGNRGYTF. As DNA, the CDR3 is TGTGCCAGCAGTCACACCCGGGACAGGGGGAATCGCGGCTACACCTTC.

As for this clonotype: One junction end does not reproduce the germline sequence, and a read error may be involved. J is TRBJ1-2 and V is TRBV6-1; D not resolved. The CDR3 contains 13 residues. CDR1 is MNHNS, CDR2 SASEGT, per germline. Written as DNA, the CDR3 is TGTGCCAGCATGCCCCCCAGCGGGTATGTCTACGCCTTC. Protein sequence: CASMPPSGYVYAF.

Ten or more counts support this clonotype. The chain couples TRBV28 to TRBJ1-2; D unresolved. V lost 7 bases to trimming and J lost 4 bases, with 13 bases between them. This CDR3 region has 13 residues. Germline values: CDR1 MDHEN, CDR2 SYDVKM. CDR3 nucleotide sequence: TGTGCCAGCACCGAGACGGACCTCTATGGCTACACCTTC. Translating gives CASTETDLYGYTF.

This clonotype appeared many times. The rearrangement links TRBV20-1 to TRBJ2-7, with D possibly being TRBD1 (6 bases). The CDR3 has 14 amino acids. Trimming shortened V by 3 bases and J by 1 base, and 13 bases separated the two germline ends. The V gene's germline CDR1 is DFQATT and CDR2 SNEGSKA (reference sequence). This CDR3 is CSASIGGSSYEQYF. CDR3 bases: TGCAGTGCTAGTATAGGGGGTTCTTCCTACGAGCAGTACTTC.